One T cell receptor beta chain is described in this entry. The sample holds a few counts of this clonotype. There is no known antigen for this receptor. Within one base of it there is no much larger clone, and no base qualities were kept. The source of the sample is a study of response to subunit inactivated influenza vaccine (dated by TCRdb to the late 2010s). Notes on the research overall: To follow how T cells responded to a trivalent subunit inactivated influenza vaccine, the researchers relied on deep quantitative profiling of the T cell receptor repertoire.

Broad study findings and their caveats: The authors proposed that each seasonal influenza vaccination may bring in only a limited number of new T cells.

Libraries were built with RT-PCR. Sequencing took place on an Illumina HiSeq 2500. TCRdb reprocessing: public reads trimmed at Q25 with fastp, clones called with MiXCR, in-frame beta chains kept. Merged by CDR3 protein, the rows form single entries marked with the most common genes and DNA. The sample has some 550,000 distinct CDR3 sequences on record, approximately 24% of them singletons. 2.5% to 3% of the sample comes from the top ten. The CDR3 runs 14 amino acids, cysteine and phenylalanine included. Only CDR3 DNA remains: 42 bases, in frame from the first base. V was cut back by 1 base and J by 3 bases, leaving a gap of 13 bases between them. The germline V gene (reference sequence) sets CDR1 to DFQATT and CDR2 to SNEGSKA. The same data also went into a second study, on T cells expressing NK-cell markers. The second source states: TCR beta cDNA libraries were made by 5'RACE template switching that added a universal primer site and unique molecular identifiers. TCR beta-chain repertoires were profiled in sorted CD3+CD56+NKG2C+, CD3+CD56+NKG2C- and CD3+CD56-NKG2C+ T-cell subsets from several donors. Among the eight sequenced donors, only one was HCMV-seronegative, while the other seven were HCMV-seropositive. In several experiments an anti-gammadeltaTCR antibody was added to restrict sorting to alphabetaTCR-expressing T cells. In over five donors, the dominant CD3+CD56+NKG2C+ clonotypes were among the top 10 CD8+ clonotypes and accounted for roughly 1.0-7.5% of CD8+ T cells. Those dominant clonotypes were again the most abundant among CD3+CD56-NKG2C+ cells in four donors, at about 28.3-60.1%. Whether the expanded NKG2C-expressing T cell clones were specific for HCMV antigens remained unclear. All eight donors whose samples were sequenced were randomly selected healthy volunteers, three of them men and five women. To determine HCMV serostatus, a commercial ELISA kit was used to detect HCMV-specific IgG in serum. Ficoll density gradient centrifugation was used to isolate peripheral blood mononuclear cells from blood. CD4+ and CD8+ T cells were isolated from PBMC by magnetic immunoseparation with Miltenyi isolation kits. cDNA synthesis was primed from the TCR beta constant segment and was followed by two successive PCR amplification steps. The libraries were sequenced on Illumina HiSeq 2000/2500, MiSeq or NextSeq, producing 2 x 150 bp reads. MIGEC handled demultiplexing of the reads and grouping by UMI, while MiTCR was used to assemble and quantify clonotypes. To exclude erroneous sequences, only TCR cDNA sequences supported by at least two reads were retained. The tcR package was used for downstream repertoire analysis, and clonotypes were matched between fractions using CDR3 nucleotide sequence together with V segment. VDJmatch was used to annotate antigen specificity against VDJdb, with one amino acid substitution in CDR3 permitted.

The TCR originated in a man aged 50 or older who received an inactivated influenza vaccine. Donor details come from another sample of the same person, matched by shared clones. The V gene is TRBV20-1 and the J gene is TRBJ2-7; the D region possibly corresponds to TRBD2 (6 bases align). Sequencing used CD4+ T cells sorted from PBMCs, obtained 11 to 12 days after vaccination. The DNA is as follows: TGCAGTGCTAGAGTAAGAGGGAGGAACTACGAGCAGTACTTC. It translates as CSARVRGRNYEQYF.